The 13 T cell receptor beta chains below were found in one sample sequenced in a study of T cell repertoires in cytomegalovirus infection. TCRdb independently ran MiXCR on the reads; one entry per CDR3 protein. The sample has around 110,000 distinct CDR3 sequences; 10% are singletons. For these receptors, no antigen is known. The source material was PBMCs, sequenced either directly or after in vitro stimulation (not recorded which). All receptors come from a human donor in good health (CMV status not recorded). Some clones in this sample may be carry-over from other donors' samples.

This clonotype has ten or more counts. The chain combines TRBV6-5 with TRBJ2-3, with D possibly TRBD2 on 5 matching bases. V lost 2 bases to trimming and J lost 2 bases, with 11 bases between them. Germline CDR1 is MNHEY and CDR2 is SVGAGI. The CDR3 runs to 15 residues. In DNA form, the CDR3 reads TGTGCCAGCAGTTACAACCGGGATACCACAGATACGCAGTATTTT. Translating gives CASSYNRDTTDTQYF.

This rearrangement joins TRBV12-3 or TRBV12-4 to TRBJ2-1; 9 bases fit TRBD2. This CDR3 is 15 amino acids long. V lost 4 bases to trimming and J lost 4 bases; unmatched junction nucleotides: 5. The CDR3 sequence is CASSYVAGAYNEQFF. In DNA form, the CDR3 reads TGTGCCAGCAGTTACGTAGCGGGAGCTTACAATGAGCAGTTCTTC.

This clonotype was seen many times. This chain links TRBV7-9 with TRBJ1-1; 8 bases map to TRBD1. Germline trimming cut 5 bases from V and 4 bases from J; bases unmatched to any gene: 3. The CDR3 consists of 13 residues. Germline lookup yields CDR1 SEHNR and CDR2 FQNEAQ (reference sequence). This CDR3 reads CASSQTGATEAFF. CDR3 DNA: TGTGCCAGCAGCCAGACAGGGGCCACTGAAGCTTTCTTT.

The V call is TRBV6-5, the J call TRBJ2-2; perhaps TRBD2 as D (5 bases). Germline lookup yields CDR1 MNHEY and CDR2 SVGAGI. This CDR3 comprises 15 residues. V dropped 3 bases and J dropped 6 bases, with 14 bases sitting between them. The CDR3 bases are TGTGCCAGCAGTTATTGGGCGAGGGCAGCCGGGGAGCTGTTTTTT. This translates into CASSYWARAAGELFF.

The rearrangement joins TRBV15 to TRBJ1-3; TRBD1 might be the D (5 bases). The CDR3 runs to 19 residues. Trimming removed 6 bases from V and 1 base from J, with 25 bases in between. Germline V gene sequence: CDR1 LNHNV, CDR2 YYDKDF (reference sequence). The DNA for the CDR3 is TGTGCCACCAGTCCCGATAATATTTTGCGGGGCGCTTCTGGAAACACCATATATTTT. This translates into CATSPDNILRGASGNTIYF. The variable domain in full, with the rest retrieved from reference TRBV15 and TRBJ1-3, is DAMVIQNPRYQVTQFGKPVTLSCSQTLNHNVMYWYQQKSSQAPKLLFHYYDKDFNNEADTPDNFQSRRPNTSFCFLDIRSPGLGDTAMYLCATSPDNILRGASGNTIYFGEGSWLTVV.

This clonotype was counted at least ten times. V gene TRBV24-1 combines with J gene TRBJ2-3; possible D gene TRBD2, 6 bases. Trimming removed 0 bases from V and 3 bases from J, with 12 bases in between. The CDR3 consists of 16 residues. The germline gives CDR1 KGHDR, CDR2 SFDVKD. Here the CDR3 reads CATSDLGEEGTDTQYF. CDR3 bases: TGTGCCACCAGTGATTTGGGGGAGGAGGGTACAGATACGCAGTATTTT.

This clonotype has at least ten counts. The J gene is TRBJ2-7, the V gene TRBV7-2, with unresolved D. This CDR3 has 13 amino acids. CDR1 and CDR2 from the germline V gene are SGHTA and FQGNSA. V shed 1 base and J shed 1 base, with 5 bases lying between them. The CDR3, as DNA: TGTGCCAGCAGCTTAGAGAGGTCCTACGAGCAGTACTTC. It encodes CASSLERSYEQYF.

Ten or more counts support this clonotype. This rearrangement joins TRBV19 to TRBJ2-7; D ambiguous. Trimming cost V 6 bases and J 3 bases, with 12 bases left between them. The germline gives CDR1 LNHDA, CDR2 SQIVND (reference sequence). The CDR3 sequence is 13 residues long. The CDR3 DNA follows: TGTGCCAGTAGAAAGGCCACCCACTACGAGCAGTACTTC. Translation: CASRKATHYEQYF.

This clonotype was seen at least ten times. The rearrangement links TRBV28 to TRBJ2-1; 9 bases agree with TRBD1. Germline loops: CDR1 MDHEN, CDR2 SYDVKM. The CDR3 length is 17 residues. Losses at the gene ends were 6 bases for V and 4 bases for J; bases not matched to a gene: 13. CDR3 coding DNA: TGTGCCAGCAGCCCTTTCACCGGGACAGGGACGTACAATGAGCAGTTCTTC. This gives the protein CASSPFTGTGTYNEQFF.

The chain uses TRBV6-6 and TRBJ1-6; D is possibly TRBD1 (5 bases). The germline V gene encodes CDR1 MNHNY and CDR2 SVGAGI (reference sequence). The CDR3 is 19 residues long. The V gene lost 4 bases and the J gene lost 0 bases, with 19 bases spanning the gap. The CDR3 region is CASSFRSGGTSSYNSPLHF. CDR3 nucleotides: TGTGCCAGCAGTTTCCGGTCCGGGGGTACTAGCTCCTATAATTCACCCCTCCACTTT.

The J gene is TRBJ2-3, the V gene TRBV7-9, with D unresolved. This CDR3 is built from 14 residues. V lost 5 bases, J lost 1 base, and 10 bases lay in between. The germline CDR1 and CDR2 sequences are SEHNR and FQNEAQ (reference sequence). CDR3 protein: CASSPQAGTDTQYF. CDR3 DNA: TGTGCCAGCAGCCCTCAGGCGGGCACAGATACGCAGTATTTT.

This rearrangement joins TRBV7-2 to TRBJ2-7, with a tentative D call TRBD1 (6 bases). Germline lookup yields CDR1 SGHTA and CDR2 FQGNSA. V dropped 7 bases and J dropped 9 bases, with 31 bases sitting between them. The CDR3 length is 17 residues. For the CDR3, the DNA is TGTGCCAGCAACCCACAACCTGACAGGTCCCCCCTCCACGTGCAGTACTTC. This sequence encodes CASNPQPDRSPLHVQYF.

This clonotype was seen many times. J is TRBJ1-6 and V is TRBV2; weak D call: TRBD1 (5 bases). CDR3 length: 15 residues. Trimming removed 7 bases from V and 10 bases from J, with 20 bases in between. Germline V lookup: CDR1 SNHLY, CDR2 FYNNEI. CDR3: CASNGGVGARSPLHF. DNA for the CDR3: TGTGCCAGCAACGGGGGTGTGGGCGCAAGATCACCCCTCCACTTT.